Listed below are T cell receptor beta chains from one sample, sequenced in a study of blood T cell repertoires in COVID-19. Using immunoSEQ multiplex PCR, the repertoire was profiled, and TCRdb retains in-frame clones only, with some absent. The sample holds 200,000 to 250,000 clones, about 85% seen once. The sample consisted of peripheral blood. The source of these receptors is a man aged 35 to 55 with acute or convalescent COVID-19. Each CDR3 is given with its conserved first and last residue. The order of the fields is D gene, clone size, CDR3 length, J gene, V gene, CDR3 protein, CDR3 DNA. D genes are given only for firm matches. Only some rows state a clone size, as once, few, many or a class for expanded clones.

TRBD2 - 15 TRBJ2-1 TRBV5-1 CASSLVLAGYNEQFF TGCGCCAGCAGCTTGGTACTAGCGGGCTACAATGAGCAGTTCTTC
TRBD1 - 15 TRBJ1-1 TRBV6-5 CASKTGQSGNTEAFF TGTGCCAGCAAAACGGGACAGTCGGGGAACACTGAAGCTTTCTTT
TRBD1 - 15 TRBJ2-3 TRBV25-1 CASSGGTGTTDTQYF TGTGCCAGCAGTGGAGGGACAGGGACGACAGATACGCAGTATTTT
- - 15 TRBJ1-2 TRBV6-5 CASRAGAYNNYGYTF TGTGCCAGCAGGGCAGGGGCGTATAATAACTATGGCTACACCTTC
- - 14 TRBJ1-5 TRBV10-3 CAISGGVSNQPQHF TGTGCCATCAGTGGCGGGGTTAGCAATCAGCCCCAGCATTTT
TRBD1 - 14 TRBJ1-1 TRBV5-1 CASSYGTGGAEAFF TGCGCCAGCAGCTATGGGACAGGTGGGGCTGAAGCTTTCTTT
- - 15 TRBJ2-1 TRBV7-2 CASCPRRSSYNEQFF TGTGCCAGCTGTCCTAGGCGGAGCTCCTACAATGAGCAGTTCTTC
TRBD1 - 13 TRBJ1-1 TRBV9 CASSRGRESEAFF TGTGCCAGCAGCAGGGGGCGAGAGTCTGAAGCTTTCTTT
TRBD1 - 13 TRBJ2-7 TRBV5-4 CASSLGQDYEQYF TGTGCCAGCAGCTTAGGACAGGACTACGAGCAGTACTTC
- - 13 TRBJ1-1 TRBV9 CASSAGEGTEAFF TGTGCCAGCAGCGCTGGGGAGGGGACTGAAGCTTTCTTT
- - 15 TRBJ2-3 TRBV2 CASSADRFSTDTQYF TGTGCCAGCAGTGCCGACAGATTCAGCACAGATACGCAGTATTTT
- - 15 TRBJ1-1 TRBV30 CAWSTIGFGGGEAFF TGTGCCTGGAGTACTATCGGCTTTGGGGGCGGTGAAGCTTTCTTT
- - 15 TRBJ2-2 TRBV11-2 CASSLLIQGTGELFF TGTGCCAGCAGCTTACTTATCCAGGGGACCGGGGAGCTGTTTTTT
TRBD2 - 16 TRBJ2-5 TRBV7-2 CASRDRTSGLQETQYF TGTGCCAGCAGGGACCGGACTAGCGGGTTACAAGAGACCCAGTACTTC
- few 13 TRBJ2-5 TRBV6-1 CASSEDRGGTQYF TGTGCCAGCAGTGAGGATAGGGGGGGGACCCAGTACTTC
- - 15 TRBJ2-2 TRBV7-3 CASSVGLRGTGELFF TGTGCCAGCAGCGTGGGACTCCGAGGGACCGGGGAGCTGTTTTTT
- - 14 TRBJ1-1 TRBV6-5 CASSTMTGNTEAFF TGTGCCAGCAGTACGATGACAGGGAACACTGAAGCTTTCTTT
- - 12 TRBJ1-1 TRBV11-2 CASSFAGNEAFF TGTGCCAGCAGCTTCGCCGGGAATGAAGCTTTCTTT
TRBD1 - 17 TRBJ1-4 TRBV7-7 CASSLVVRGNTNEKLFF TGTGCTAGCAGCTTAGTCGTCAGGGGGAACACTAATGAAAAACTGTTTTTT
TRBD2 - 18 TRBJ2-3 TRBV4-1 CASSQRGLAGGFEDTQYF TGCGCCAGCAGCCAAAGGGGACTAGCGGGGGGCTTCGAAGATACGCAGTATTTT
TRBD1 - 19 TRBJ2-1 TRBV10-1 CASSEYIGQGEFSGNEQFF TGCGCCAGCAGTGAGTACATAGGCCAGGGGGAATTTTCAGGCAATGAGCAGTTCTTC
TRBD1 once 13 TRBJ2-7 TRBV5-1 CASSSTGAHEQYF TGCGCCAGCAGCTCGACAGGGGCCCACGAGCAGTACTTC
- - 12 TRBJ1-2 TRBV11-2 CASSFQGSGYTF TGTGCCAGCAGCTTTCAAGGGAGCGGCTACACCTTC
- - 13 TRBJ2-7 TRBV6-6 CASSYLGGYEQYF TGTGCCAGCAGTTACTTGGGGGGCTACGAGCAGTACTTC
TRBD1 - 14 TRBJ2-2 TRBV2 CASSVQGNVGELFF TGTGCCAGCAGTGTACAGGGGAACGTGGGGGAGCTGTTTTTT
- - 17 TRBJ2-2 TRBV30 CAWSDAPPRVRRGELFF TGTGCCTGGAGTGACGCTCCGCCGAGGGTTAGACGCGGGGAGCTGTTTTTT
TRBD1 - 15 TRBJ2-2 TRBV7-2 CASSARTGETGELFF TGTGCCAGCAGCGCCAGGACAGGGGAAACCGGGGAGCTGTTTTTT
- - 13 TRBJ1-2 TRBV7-9 CASSYGENYGYTF TGTGCCAGCAGCTACGGGGAAAACTATGGCTACACCTTC
TRBD1 - 15 TRBJ2-5 TRBV7-9 CASSLVGGVQETQYF TGTGCCAGCAGCTTAGTAGGGGGCGTCCAAGAGACCCAGTACTTC
- - 12 TRBJ1-2 TRBV2 CASSEVGEGYTF TGTGCCAGCAGTGAAGTCGGGGAGGGCTACACCTTC
- few 17 TRBJ1-6 TRBV4-3 CASSQDRGATYNSPLHF TGCGCCAGCAGCCAAGACCGGGGGGCCACCTATAATTCACCCCTCCACTTT
- once 15 TRBJ2-7 TRBV5-4 CASSSNPGGTYEQYF TGTGCCAGCAGCTCGAACCCAGGAGGGACCTACGAGCAGTACTTC
TRBD1 - 13 TRBJ1-1 TRBV7-9 CASSLTGTTEAFF TGTGCCAGCAGCTTGACAGGGACCACTGAAGCTTTCTTT
- - 15 TRBJ1-1 TRBV7-9 CASSARQKMNTEAFF TGTGCCAGCAGCGCCAGACAGAAGATGAACACTGAAGCTTTCTTT
- - 13 TRBJ1-1 TRBV19 CASSTMQGTEAFF TGTGCCAGTAGTACCATGCAGGGCACTGAAGCTTTCTTT
- few 14 TRBJ2-2 TRBV6-5 CASVRGPATGELFF TGTGCCAGCGTAAGGGGCCCAGCCACCGGGGAGCTGTTTTTT
TRBD2 - 15 TRBJ2-5 TRBV5-1 CASRSSGGATETQYF TGCGCCAGCAGATCTAGCGGGGGGGCCACGGAGACCCAGTACTTC
- - 13 TRBJ1-2 TRBV14 CASSQNGIYGYTF TGTGCCAGCAGCCAAAACGGGATCTATGGCTACACCTTC
- - 16 TRBJ1-1 TRBV19 CASSIDYRVSNTEAFF TGTGCCAGTAGTATAGACTACAGGGTATCCAACACTGAAGCTTTCTTT
- - 15 TRBJ1-6 TRBV4-2 CASSSHGGSYSPLHF TGTGCCAGCAGCTCACACGGGGGATCTTATTCACCCCTCCACTTT